This T cell receptor beta chain was recovered during a study of Ad26.COV2.S vaccination and SARS-CoV-2 variants. Broader study findings: Measurement of non-spike TCR breadth gave similar results in vaccine and placebo recipients.

Measured with immunoSEQ multiplex PCR; TCRdb has only the in-frame clones, and not every one. This table holds hundreds of thousands of clones, roughly 90% found once. Germline V gene sequence: CDR1 MNHEY, CDR2 SVGAGI. V lost 2 bases and J lost 1, with 12 bases in between. This CDR3 contains 15 residues. As for treatment: around 19 received Ad26.COV2.S at low or high dose, single or two shots; roughly five received placebo; per-sample allocation not given. Following the first vaccine or placebo injection, samples were taken on day 63. Comments on this clone: Its matching antigen is unknown.

The chain joins TRBV6-5 to TRBJ2-7, with a tentative D call TRBD2 (5 bases). This clonotype was sampled from a person aged 18-60 years who received the Ad26.COV2.S COVID-19 vaccine or a placebo. Sequencing used peripheral blood, obtained in a trial of Ad26.COV2.S vaccine versus placebo. CDR3 in DNA: TGTGCCAGCAGTTACACGCCGGGGTCTTCCTACGAGCAGTACTTC. Protein product: CASSYTPGSSYEQYF.